This T cell receptor beta chain originates from a study of cytomegalovirus exposure and HLA in healthy donors. General study results and limits: Most TCRs appeared rarely, but some public TCRs recurred in many donors. Reported performance of the classifier showed diagnosis of cytomegalovirus status with high specificity and sensitivity.

A note on this clone: Antigen: not known.

Data came from immunoSEQ multiplex PCR; TCRdb stores just in-frame clones and leaves some out. This table holds 200,000 to 250,000 clones, around 86% found once. The receptor comes from a woman aged 18-35 years in good health and CMV-seropositive. The specimen sequenced was PBMCs.

The CDR3 DNA reads as TGTGCCAGCAGTGAGGGGCGGTTGAATCTCCACTTT. Translated: CASSEGRLNLHF. The chain is built from TRBV2 and TRBJ1-6; TRBD1 is a possible D gene (5 bases). CDR1 and CDR2 from the germline V gene are SNHLY and FYNNEI. The CDR3 has 12 residues. V lost 3 bases to trimming and J lost 16 bases, with 13 bases between them.